The present T cell receptor beta chain was sequenced within a study of Ad26.COV2.S vaccination and SARS-CoV-2 variants. Study background: Sample donor was a member of the COV1001 Ad26.COV2.S trial arm.

Study conclusions and caveats: Individuals receiving vaccine had higher spike-specific TCR breadth than placebo recipients did. Reports say spike-specific CD8+ and CD4+ T cell responses covered substantial breadth after vaccination.

In its sample, this clone was seen once. Its antigen is still unknown. Here immunoSEQ multiplex PCR was the method, and the copy in TCRdb shows in-frame clones only, minus some. The table lists about 370,000 clones, more than 85% of them singletons. Germline CDR1 and CDR2: SEHNR and FQNEAQ (reference sequence). Trimming removed 1 base at V and 3 bases at J, with 4 bases between. This CDR3 is 13 amino acids long. Indicated treatment: roughly 20 received Ad26.COV2.S at low or high dose, single or two shots; 5 received placebo; per-sample allocation not given. Material that was analyzed had been drawn on day 63 after the first vaccine or placebo injection. Whoever gave the sample was an adult aged 18-55 years in Boston.

The chain employs TRBV7-9 and TRBJ1-5; D unclear. This material consisted of peripheral blood, taken in a trial of Ad26.COV2.S vaccine versus placebo. The receptor was derived from a person aged 18-60 years who received the Ad26.COV2.S COVID-19 vaccine or a placebo. CDR3 sequence: CASSLGPNQPQHF. In DNA form, the CDR3 reads TGTGCCAGCAGCTTAGGCCCCAATCAGCCCCAGCATTTT.